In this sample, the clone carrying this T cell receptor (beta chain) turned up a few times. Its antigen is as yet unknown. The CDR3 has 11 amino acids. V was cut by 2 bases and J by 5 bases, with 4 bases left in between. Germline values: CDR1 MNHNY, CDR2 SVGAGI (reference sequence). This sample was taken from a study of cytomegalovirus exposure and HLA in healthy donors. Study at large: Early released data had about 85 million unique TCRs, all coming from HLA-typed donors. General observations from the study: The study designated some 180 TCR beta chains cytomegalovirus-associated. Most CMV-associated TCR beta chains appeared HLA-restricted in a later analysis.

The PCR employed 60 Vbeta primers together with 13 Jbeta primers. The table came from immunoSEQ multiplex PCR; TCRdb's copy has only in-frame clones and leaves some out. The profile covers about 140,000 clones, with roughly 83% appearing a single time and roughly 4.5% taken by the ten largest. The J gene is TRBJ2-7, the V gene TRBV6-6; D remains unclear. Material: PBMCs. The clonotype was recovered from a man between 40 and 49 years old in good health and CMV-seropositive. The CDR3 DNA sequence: TGTGCCAGCAGTTACGGCCACGAGCAGTACTTC. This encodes CASSYGHEQYF.